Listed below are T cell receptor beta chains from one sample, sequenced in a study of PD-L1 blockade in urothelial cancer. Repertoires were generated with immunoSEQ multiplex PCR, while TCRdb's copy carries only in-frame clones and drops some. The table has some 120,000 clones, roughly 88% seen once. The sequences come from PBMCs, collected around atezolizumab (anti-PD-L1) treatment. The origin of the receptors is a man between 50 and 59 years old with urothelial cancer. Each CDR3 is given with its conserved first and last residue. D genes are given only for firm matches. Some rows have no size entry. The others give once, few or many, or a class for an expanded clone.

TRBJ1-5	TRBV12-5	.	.	CASAPQGGNQPQHF	TGTGCTAGTGCCCCCCAGGGTGGCAATCAGCCCCAGCATTTT
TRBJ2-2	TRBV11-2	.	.	CASSLGQSDTGELFF	TGTGCCAGCAGCTTAGGACAGAGTGACACCGGGGAGCTGTTTTTT
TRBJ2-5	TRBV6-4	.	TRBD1	CASSVVGQEQETQYF	TGTGCCAGCAGTGTAGTAGGACAGGAACAAGAGACCCAGTACTTC
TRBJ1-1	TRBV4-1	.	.	CASSQDLGHPSTEAFF	TGCGCCAGCAGCCAAGATCTAGGCCACCCTTCTACTGAAGCTTTCTTT
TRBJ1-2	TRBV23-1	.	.	CASSPVGKGLPIRHPRPGYTF	TGCGCCAGCAGTCCCGTTGGTAAGGGGCTCCCTATTCGTCACCCTCGTCCTGGCTACACCTTC
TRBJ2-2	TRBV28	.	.	CASRTPPQGLNTGELFF	TGTGCCAGCCGAACCCCGCCCCAGGGCCTGAACACCGGGGAGCTGTTTTTT
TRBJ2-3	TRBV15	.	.	CATSRNSDTQYF	TGTGCCACCAGCAGAAATTCGGATACGCAGTATTTT
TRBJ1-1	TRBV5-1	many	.	CASSWGGGKTEAFF	TGCGCCAGCAGCTGGGGAGGGGGGAAGACTGAAGCTTTCTTT
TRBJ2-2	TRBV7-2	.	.	CASSLARNTGELFF	TGTGCCAGCAGCTTAGCTAGGAACACCGGGGAGCTGTTTTTT
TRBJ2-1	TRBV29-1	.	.	CSVGASNGQFF	TGCAGCGTGGGGGCTAGCAACGGGCAGTTCTTC
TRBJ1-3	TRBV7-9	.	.	CASGGGSSGNTIYF	TGTGCCAGCGGCGGGGGGTCCTCTGGAAACACCATATATTTT
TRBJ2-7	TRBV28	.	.	CASSFLATPSYEQYF	TGTGCCAGCAGTTTCCTAGCGACCCCCTCCTACGAGCAGTACTTC
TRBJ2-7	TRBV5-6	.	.	CASSLGSSSYEQYF	TGTGCCAGCAGCTTGGGGTCGAGCTCCTACGAGCAGTACTTC
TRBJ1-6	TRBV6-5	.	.	CASSYSPSSYNSPLHF	TGTGCCAGCAGTTACTCACCTAGCTCCTATAATTCACCCCTCCACTTT
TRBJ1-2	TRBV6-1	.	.	CASSSSQGRDGYTF	TGTGCCAGCAGCAGTTCGCAGGGGCGTGATGGCTACACCTTC
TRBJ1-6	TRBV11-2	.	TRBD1	CASSFSRGDNSPLHF	TGTGCCAGCAGCTTTAGCAGGGGGGATAATTCACCCCTCCACTTT
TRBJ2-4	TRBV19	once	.	CASRSEARGGTKNIQYF	TGTGCCAGTAGGAGTGAAGCGAGAGGGGGTACCAAAAACATTCAGTACTTC
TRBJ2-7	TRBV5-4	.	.	CASSSPGGDYNNEQYF	TGTGCCAGCAGCTCCCCCGGGGGAGACTATAATAACGAGCAGTACTTC
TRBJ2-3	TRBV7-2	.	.	CASSLATWTDTQYF	TGTGCCAGCAGCTTAGCTACTTGGACAGATACGCAGTATTTT
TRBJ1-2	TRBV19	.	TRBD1	CASSKRGQGSGYTF	TGTGCCAGTAGTAAGAGGGGACAGGGTTCTGGCTACACCTTC
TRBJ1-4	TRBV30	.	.	CAWKGDAGGNEKLFF	TGTGCCTGGAAAGGTGATGCGGGGGGTAATGAAAAACTGTTTTTT
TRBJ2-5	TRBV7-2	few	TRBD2	CASSSVGGTSGGGETQYF	TGTGCCAGCAGCTCCGTAGGCGGGACTAGCGGGGGTGGAGAGACCCAGTACTTC
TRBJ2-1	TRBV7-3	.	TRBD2	CASSPLAAAYNEQFF	TGTGCCAGCAGCCCCCTAGCGGCGGCCTACAATGAGCAGTTCTTC
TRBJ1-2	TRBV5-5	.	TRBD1	CASSPAIQGPSLNYGYTF	TGTGCCAGCAGCCCAGCGATACAGGGGCCTTCCTTAAACTATGGCTACACCTTC
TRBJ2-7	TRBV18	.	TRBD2	CASSPQGAGGPGYEQYF	TGTGCCAGCTCACCACAGGGTGCGGGAGGGCCGGGTTACGAGCAGTACTTC
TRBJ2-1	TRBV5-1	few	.	CASSDPPQGEQFF	TGCGCCAGCAGCGACCCCCCCCAGGGCGAGCAGTTCTTC
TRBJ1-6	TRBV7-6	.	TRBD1	CASSLNIPRTGDNSPLHF	TGTGCCAGCAGCTTAAACATACCGAGGACAGGGGATAATTCACCCCTCCACTTT
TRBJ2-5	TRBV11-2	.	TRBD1	CASSRRDSRQETQYF	TGTGCCAGCAGCCGCCGGGACAGTAGACAAGAGACCCAGTACTTC
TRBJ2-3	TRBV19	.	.	CASSHTADTQYF	TGTGCCAGTAGTCATACTGCAGATACGCAGTATTTT
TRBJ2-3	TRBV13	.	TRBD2	CASSTRTSEREVTDTQYF	TGTGCCAGCAGCACACGGACATCCGAGCGGGAGGTCACAGATACGCAGTATTTT
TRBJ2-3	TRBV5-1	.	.	CASSPVVGGGVSTDTQYF	TGCGCCAGCAGCCCTGTCGTTGGGGGCGGAGTTAGCACAGATACGCAGTATTTT
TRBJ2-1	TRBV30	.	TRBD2	CAWSVRLLAGGRNEQFF	TGTGCCTGGAGTGTACGGTTACTAGCGGGAGGCAGGAATGAGCAGTTCTTC
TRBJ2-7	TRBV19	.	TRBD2	CASSMGTSGSGRPQYF	TGTGCCAGTAGTATGGGGACTAGCGGGAGTGGAAGGCCGCAGTACTTC
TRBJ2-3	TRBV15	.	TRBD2	CATLTSGGTDTQYF	TGTGCCACCTTGACTAGCGGAGGCACAGATACGCAGTATTTT
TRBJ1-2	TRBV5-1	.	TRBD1	CASSSALTGQTNYGYTF	TGCGCCAGCAGCTCGGCCCTCACGGGACAGACTAACTATGGCTACACCTTC
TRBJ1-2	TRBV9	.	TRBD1	CASSVDPGQGYGYTF	TGTGCCAGCAGCGTAGACCCCGGACAGGGCTATGGCTACACCTTC
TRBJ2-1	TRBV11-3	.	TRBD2	CASSASGSPRREQFF	TGTGCCAGCAGCGCTAGCGGGAGCCCACGGAGGGAGCAGTTCTTC